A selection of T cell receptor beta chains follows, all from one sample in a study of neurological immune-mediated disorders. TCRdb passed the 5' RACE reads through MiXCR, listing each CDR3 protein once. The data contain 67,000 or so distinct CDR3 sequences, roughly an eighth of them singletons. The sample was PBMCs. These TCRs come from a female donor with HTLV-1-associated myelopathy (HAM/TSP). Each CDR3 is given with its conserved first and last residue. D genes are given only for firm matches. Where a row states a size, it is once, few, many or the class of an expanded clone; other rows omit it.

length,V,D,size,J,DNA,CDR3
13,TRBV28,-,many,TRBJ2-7,TGTGCCAGCACCCTTAGGAACCCCTACGAGCAGTACTTC,CASTLRNPYEQYF
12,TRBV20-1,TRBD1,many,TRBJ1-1,TGCAGCGGCCTTCAGGGGGCCACTGAAGCTTTCTTT,CSGLQGATEAFF
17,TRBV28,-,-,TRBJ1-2,TGTGCCAGCAGTCTCCCCAGGCGGGGGCTCGGGTCCTATGGCTACACCTTC,CASSLPRRGLGSYGYTF
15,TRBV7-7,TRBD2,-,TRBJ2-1,TGTGCCAGCAGCTTACTAGCGGGGGGGCCCAATGAGCAGTTCTTC,CASSLLAGGPNEQFF
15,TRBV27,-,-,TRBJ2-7,TGTGCCAGCAGTCTCAAGGGAGGCTATGGGGGCGAGCAGTACTTC,CASSLKGGYGGEQYF
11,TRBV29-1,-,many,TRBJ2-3,TGCAGCGACTCCCGAAGAGATACGCAGTATTTT,CSDSRRDTQYF
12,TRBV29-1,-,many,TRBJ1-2,TGCAGCGTTGTGGGAGGGGCAGGTGGCTACACCTTC,CSVVGGAGGYTF
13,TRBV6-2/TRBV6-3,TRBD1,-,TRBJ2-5,TGTGCCAGCAGTTACCGGGACAGAGAGACCCAGTACTTC,CASSYRDRETQYF
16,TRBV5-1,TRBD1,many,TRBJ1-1,TGCGCCAGCAGCTTGGGGGACAGGGGGCCGAACACTGAAGCTTTCTTT,CASSLGDRGPNTEAFF
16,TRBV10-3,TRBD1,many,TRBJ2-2,TGTGCCATCAGTGAGTCGACAGGGGCGAACACCGGGGAGCTGTTTTTT,CAISESTGANTGELFF
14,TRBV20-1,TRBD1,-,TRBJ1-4,TGCAGTGCTCGCCCCGGGACAGGGGGGGAAAAACTGTTTTTT,CSARPGTGGEKLFF
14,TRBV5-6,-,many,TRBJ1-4,TGTGCCAGCAGCACCCGGGTCGCAAATGAAAAACTGTTTTTT,CASSTRVANEKLFF
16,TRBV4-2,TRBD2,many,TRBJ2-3,TGTGCCAGCAGCCAAGATAGACGGGGGGAGCTTAATACGCAGTATTTT,CASSQDRRGELNTQYF
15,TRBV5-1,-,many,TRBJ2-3,TGCGCCAGCAGCTTGGAGGTGGGAAGCACAGATACGCAGTATTTT,CASSLEVGSTDTQYF
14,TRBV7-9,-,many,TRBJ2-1,TGTGCCAGCAGCTTATGGGCAGCCGACAATGAGCAGTTCTTC,CASSLWAADNEQFF
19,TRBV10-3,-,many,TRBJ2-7,TGTGCCATCACCGAACTCCGGGTCTCCCTATACCCTAGCTCCTACGAGCAGTACTTC,CAITELRVSLYPSSYEQYF
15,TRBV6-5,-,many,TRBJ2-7,TGTGCCAGCAGTTACTCCGGCGGCAGTATCTACGAGCAGTACTTC,CASSYSGGSIYEQYF
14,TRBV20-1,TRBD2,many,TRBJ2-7,TGCAGTGCTAGTTCAAGCGGGGGACCCTACGAGCAGTACTTC,CSASSSGGPYEQYF
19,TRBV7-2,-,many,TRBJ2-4,TGTGCCAGCAGTCTCCAAGCAACGACAGCCCAATTAGCCAAAAACATTCAGTACTTC,CASSLQATTAQLAKNIQYF
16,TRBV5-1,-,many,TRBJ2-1,TGCGCCAGCAGCCGGCGGGACACGAGCTCCTACAATGAGCAGTTCTTC,CASSRRDTSSYNEQFF
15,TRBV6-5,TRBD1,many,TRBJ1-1,TGTGCCAGCAGCAGGGGGGGGAACATGAACACTGAAGCTTTCTTT,CASSRGGNMNTEAFF
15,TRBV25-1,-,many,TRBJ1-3,TGTGCCAGCCTAGAATCCCGGGGCTATGGAAACACCATATATTTT,CASLESRGYGNTIYF
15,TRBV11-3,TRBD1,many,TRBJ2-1,TGTGCCAGCAGCCAGGGACAGGGTACATACAATGAGCAGTTCTTC,CASSQGQGTYNEQFF
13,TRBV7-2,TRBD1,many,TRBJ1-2,TGTGCCAGCAGCACAGGACAGGGCTATGGCTACACCTTC,CASSTGQGYGYTF
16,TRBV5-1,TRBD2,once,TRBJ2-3,TGCGCCAGCAGCTTGGTTCTAGCGGGGTCAGCGGATAAGCAGTATTTT,CASSLVLAGSADKQYF
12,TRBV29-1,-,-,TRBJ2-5,TGCAGCGTTGCTAGGACGCAAGAGACCCAGTACTTC,CSVARTQETQYF
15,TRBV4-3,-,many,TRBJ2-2,TGCGCCAGCAGCCAGACTAGAATCCTGTCGGGGGAGCTGTTTTTT,CASSQTRILSGELFF
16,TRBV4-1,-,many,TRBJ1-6,TGCGCCAGCAGCCAAGTGGAGGGACGGACCAATTCACCCCTCCACTTT,CASSQVEGRTNSPLHF
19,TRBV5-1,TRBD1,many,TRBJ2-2,TGCGCCAGCAGCTTTCCTCCGGGACAGGGAAAATTTCACACCGGGGAGCTGTTTTTT,CASSFPPGQGKFHTGELFF
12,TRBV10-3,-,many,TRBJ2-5,TGTGCCACCTCCGAGCAGCAAGAGACCCAGTACTTC,CATSEQQETQYF
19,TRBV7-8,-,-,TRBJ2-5,TGTGCCAGCAGACCCTTTTTGGGAGGACAGTTCCCCCAAAGGGAGACCCAGTACTTC,CASRPFLGGQFPQRETQYF
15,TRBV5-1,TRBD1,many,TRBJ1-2,TGCGCCAGCAGCTCGTATCTGACAGGGAACTATGGCTACACCTTC,CASSSYLTGNYGYTF
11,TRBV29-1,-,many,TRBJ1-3,TGCAGCGTTGAAACCAGAAACACCATATATTTT,CSVETRNTIYF
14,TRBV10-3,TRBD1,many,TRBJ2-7,TGTGCCATCAGTGACACAGGGGGCTTGTACGAGCAGTACTTC,CAISDTGGLYEQYF
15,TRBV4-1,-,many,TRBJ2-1,TGCGCCAGCAGCCACCTCAGCAGGACCCACAATGAGCAGTTCTTC,CASSHLSRTHNEQFF
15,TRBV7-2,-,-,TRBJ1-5,TGTGCCAGCAGCTTAGAAGGTGGATGGGCTCAGCCCCAGCATTTT,CASSLEGGWAQPQHF
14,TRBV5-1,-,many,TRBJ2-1,TGCGCCAGCAGCTATGGACAGACAAACAATGAGCAGTTCTTC,CASSYGQTNNEQFF
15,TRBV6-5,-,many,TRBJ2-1,TGTGCCAGCACCTCTCCAGGGGGGTCCTACAATGAGCAGTTCTTC,CASTSPGGSYNEQFF
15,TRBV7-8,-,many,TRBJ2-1,TGTGCCAGCAGCTTACGGGCTGGCTTAGGTTGGGAGCAGTTCTTC,CASSLRAGLGWEQFF
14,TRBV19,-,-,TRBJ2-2,TGTGCCAGTCAGAAACAGGGCAACACCGGGGAGCTGTTTTTT,CASQKQGNTGELFF
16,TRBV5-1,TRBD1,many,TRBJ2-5,TGCGCCAGCAGCCCAGCACCCCAGGGGGCGAGTGGGACCCAGTACTTC,CASSPAPQGASGTQYF
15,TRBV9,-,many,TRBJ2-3,TGTGCCAGCAGCGTCGGGACAACTAGCACAGATACGCAGTATTTT,CASSVGTTSTDTQYF
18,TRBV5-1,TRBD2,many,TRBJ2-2,TGCGCCAGCAGCCTCCGGACTAGCGGGGGGGCCGACACCGGGGAGCTGTTTTTT,CASSLRTSGGADTGELFF
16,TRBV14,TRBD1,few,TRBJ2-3,TGTGCCAGCAGCCAACGCCGGGACAGCGGAACAGATACGCAGTATTTT,CASSQRRDSGTDTQYF
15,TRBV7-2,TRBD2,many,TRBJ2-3,TGTGCCAGCAGCATAGCGGGGGGGCTGGCAGATACGCAGTATTTT,CASSIAGGLADTQYF
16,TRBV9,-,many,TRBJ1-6,TGTGCCAGCAGCCAGAATGGGGGTCTTAGCAATTCACCCCTCCACTTT,CASSQNGGLSNSPLHF
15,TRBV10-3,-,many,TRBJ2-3,TGTGCCATCAGTGTCTTAGGGGCGGGCGCAGATACGCAGTATTTT,CAISVLGAGADTQYF
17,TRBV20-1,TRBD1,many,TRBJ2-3,TGCAGTGCTAGAGATAAGGGGACAGTTGGAATTGCAGATACGCAGTATTTT,CSARDKGTVGIADTQYF
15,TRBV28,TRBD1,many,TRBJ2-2,TGTGCCAGCAGGAGGGCAGGGGGCCCAGCCGGGGAGCTGTTTTTT,CASRRAGGPAGELFF
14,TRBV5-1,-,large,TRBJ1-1,TGCGCCAGCAGCTCGCGGACAGCGAACACTGAAGCTTTCTTT,CASSSRTANTEAFF
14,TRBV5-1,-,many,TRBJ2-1,TGCGCCAGCAGGGGTTTAGCGGCCCACAATGAGCAGTTCTTC,CASRGLAAHNEQFF
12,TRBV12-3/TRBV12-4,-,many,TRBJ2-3,TGTGCCAGCAGTTTTCTCGAGGATACGCAGTATTTT,CASSFLEDTQYF
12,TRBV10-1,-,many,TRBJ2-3,TGCGCCAGCAGATCCGAGGGGGATACGCAGTATTTT,CASRSEGDTQYF
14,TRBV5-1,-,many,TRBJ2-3,TGCGCCAGCAGCTCAGGGACTCCCAGAGATACGCAGTATTTT,CASSSGTPRDTQYF
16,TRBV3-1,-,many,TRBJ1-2,TGTGCCAGCAGCCCTGTTGGGACCGAAGCTAACTATGGCTACACCTTC,CASSPVGTEANYGYTF
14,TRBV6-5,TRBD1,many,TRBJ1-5,TGTGCCAGCAGACTACGACAGGGTAGGCAGCCCCAGCATTTT,CASRLRQGRQPQHF